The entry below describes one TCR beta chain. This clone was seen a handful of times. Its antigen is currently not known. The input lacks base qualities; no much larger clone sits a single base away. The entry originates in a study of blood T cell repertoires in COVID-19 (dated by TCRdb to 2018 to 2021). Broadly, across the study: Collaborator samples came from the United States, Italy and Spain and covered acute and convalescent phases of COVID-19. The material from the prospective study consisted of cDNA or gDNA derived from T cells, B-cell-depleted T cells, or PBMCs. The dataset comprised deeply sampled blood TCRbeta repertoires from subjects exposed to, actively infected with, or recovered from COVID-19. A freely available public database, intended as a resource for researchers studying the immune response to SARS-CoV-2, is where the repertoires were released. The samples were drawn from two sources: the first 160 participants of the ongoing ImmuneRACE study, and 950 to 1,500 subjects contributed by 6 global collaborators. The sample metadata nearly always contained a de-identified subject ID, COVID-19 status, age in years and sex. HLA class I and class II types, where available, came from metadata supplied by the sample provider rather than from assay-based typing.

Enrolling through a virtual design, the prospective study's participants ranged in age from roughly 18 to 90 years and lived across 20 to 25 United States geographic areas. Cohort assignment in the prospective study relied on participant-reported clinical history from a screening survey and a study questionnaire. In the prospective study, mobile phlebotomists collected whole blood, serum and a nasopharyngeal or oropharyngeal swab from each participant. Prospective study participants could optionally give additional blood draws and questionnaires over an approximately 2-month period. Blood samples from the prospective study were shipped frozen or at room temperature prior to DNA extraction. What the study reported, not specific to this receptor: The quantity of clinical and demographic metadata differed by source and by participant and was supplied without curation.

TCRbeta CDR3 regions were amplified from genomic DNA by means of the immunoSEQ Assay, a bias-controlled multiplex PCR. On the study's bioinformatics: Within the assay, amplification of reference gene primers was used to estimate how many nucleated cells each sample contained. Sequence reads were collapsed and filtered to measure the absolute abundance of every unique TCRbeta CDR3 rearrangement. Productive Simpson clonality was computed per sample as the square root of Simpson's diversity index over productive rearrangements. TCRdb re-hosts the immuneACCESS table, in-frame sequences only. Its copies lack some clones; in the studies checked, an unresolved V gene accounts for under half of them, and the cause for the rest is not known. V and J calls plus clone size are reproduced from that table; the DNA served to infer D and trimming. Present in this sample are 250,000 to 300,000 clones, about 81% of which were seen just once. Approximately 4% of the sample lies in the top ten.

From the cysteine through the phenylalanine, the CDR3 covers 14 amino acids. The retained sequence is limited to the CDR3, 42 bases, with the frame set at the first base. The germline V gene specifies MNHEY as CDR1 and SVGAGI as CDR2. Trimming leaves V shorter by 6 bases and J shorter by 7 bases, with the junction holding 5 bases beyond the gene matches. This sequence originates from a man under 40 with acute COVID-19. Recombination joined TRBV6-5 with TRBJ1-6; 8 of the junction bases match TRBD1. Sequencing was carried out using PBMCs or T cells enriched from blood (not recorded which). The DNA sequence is TGTGCCAGCAGGGACAGGGAGGGGAATTCACCCCTCCACTTT. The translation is CASRDREGNSPLHF.